Here is one T cell receptor (beta chain) with its context. The record originates from a study of blood T cell repertoires in COVID-19. Study at large: Sites across the United States, Italy and Spain contributed samples from acute and convalescent COVID-19.

Enrolment of Seattle patients took place during active infection, and they were followed longitudinally. The CDR3 is 11 residues long. V was shortened by 2 bases and J by 8 bases, with 6 bases between the two germline ends. Germline V gene sequence: CDR1 GTSNPN, CDR2 SVGIG (reference sequence). Authors' methods: By means of reference gene primer amplification, nucleated cell counts were estimated. Produced via immunoSEQ multiplex PCR; TCRdb's table is partial and in-frame only. D and trimming come from the DNA, and the V and J calls and clone size come from that table. The repertoire includes roughly 130,000 clones, about 76% of them detected once, and roughly 4.9% sits in the top ten.

This rearrangement joins TRBV30 to TRBJ1-4, with no clear D. Sample: peripheral blood. This TCR was recovered from a woman aged 65 to 85 with COVID-19, enrolled during active disease. CDR3 nucleotide sequence: TGTGCCTGGAGTAACAGCGAAAAACTGTTTTTT. Amino acids: CAWSNSEKLFF.